This TCR beta chain is from a study of cytomegalovirus exposure and HLA in healthy donors. Study details: For the approximately 400 genotyped donors, about 79% fell within the Caucasian-associated ancestry cluster. Study-wide results and limits: A later analysis linked a missense variant in DCLRE1C to the trimming of TCR beta V and J genes. The classifier reportedly diagnosed cytomegalovirus status with high specificity and sensitivity.

The CDR3 length is 14 residues. The germline CDR1 and CDR2 sequences are GTSNPN and SVGIG (reference sequence). The V and J ends lost 0 bases and 2 bases, in that order; junction bases with no gene match: 2. This clone was observed a handful of times. Antigen specificity is unknown. Vbeta (60) and Jbeta (13) primers were used in the PCR. Profiled with immunoSEQ multiplex PCR; TCRdb holds only in-frame clones, not every one. This table has about 50,000 clones, roughly 73% appearing once. This sequence joins TRBV30 and TRBJ2-7; 9 bases match TRBD1. The TCR sequence derives from a woman between 40 and 55 years old in good health and CMV-seropositive. The sequencing input was PBMCs. The CDR3 protein is CAWSVGTGPYEQYF. The CDR3 DNA reads TGTGCCTGGAGTGTAGGGACAGGGCCCTACGAGCAGTACTTC. The full variable domain, rest sourced from reference TRBV30 and TRBJ2-7, is SQTIHQWPATLVQPVGSPLSLECTVEGTSNPNLYWYRQAAGRGLQLLFYSVGIGQISSEVPQNLSASRPQDRQFILSSKKLLLSDSGFYLCAWSVGTGPYEQYFGPGTRLTVT.